This TCR beta chain was documented in a study of PD-L1 blockade in urothelial cancer. TCRdb keeps only in-frame clones here, not all; method: immunoSEQ multiplex PCR. The table includes 40,000 or so clones, about 89% detected once. There are 12 residues in the CDR3. The germline gives CDR1 MNHEY, CDR2 SVGAGI. V was cut by 5 bases and J by 11 bases, with 15 bases left in between. Time point given: pretreatment peripheral blood. This clone came up once. This sequence originates from a woman aged 60-75 years with urothelial cancer. Sample: PBMCs, taken around atezolizumab (anti-PD-L1) treatment. The J gene is TRBJ1-1, the V gene TRBV6-5; D is unresolved. CDR3 protein: CASSRTAGGAFF. The CDR3 nucleotides are TGTGCCAGCAGTAGGACGGCTGGCGGGGCTTTCTTT.